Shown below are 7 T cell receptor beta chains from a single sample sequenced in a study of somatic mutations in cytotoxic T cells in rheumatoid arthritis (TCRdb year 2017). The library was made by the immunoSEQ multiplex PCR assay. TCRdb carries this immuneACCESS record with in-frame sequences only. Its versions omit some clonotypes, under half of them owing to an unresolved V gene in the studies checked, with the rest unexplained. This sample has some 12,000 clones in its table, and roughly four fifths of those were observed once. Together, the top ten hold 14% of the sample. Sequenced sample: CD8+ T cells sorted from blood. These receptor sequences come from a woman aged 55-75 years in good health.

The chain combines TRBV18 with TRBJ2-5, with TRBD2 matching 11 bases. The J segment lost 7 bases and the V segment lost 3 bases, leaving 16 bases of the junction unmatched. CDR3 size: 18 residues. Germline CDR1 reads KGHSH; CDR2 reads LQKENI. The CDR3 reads CASSPERTSGSLGGTQYF. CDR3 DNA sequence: TGTGCCAGCTCACCGGAGCGGACTAGCGGGTCCTTGGGGGGGACCCAGTACTTC.

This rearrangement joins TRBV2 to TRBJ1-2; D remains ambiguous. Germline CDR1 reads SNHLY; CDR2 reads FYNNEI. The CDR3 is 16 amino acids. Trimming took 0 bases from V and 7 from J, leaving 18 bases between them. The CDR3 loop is CASSEAGGSGGSGYTF. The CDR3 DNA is TGTGCCAGCAGTGAAGCAGGAGGCAGCGGAGGAAGTGGCTACACCTTC.

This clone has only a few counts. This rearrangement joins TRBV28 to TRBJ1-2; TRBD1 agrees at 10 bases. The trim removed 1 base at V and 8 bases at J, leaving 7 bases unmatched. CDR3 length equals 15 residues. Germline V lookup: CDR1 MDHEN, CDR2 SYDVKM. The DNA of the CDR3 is TGTGCCAGCAGTTTATCGGGACAGGGGAGAGGAGGCTACACCTTC. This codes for CASSLSGQGRGGYTF.

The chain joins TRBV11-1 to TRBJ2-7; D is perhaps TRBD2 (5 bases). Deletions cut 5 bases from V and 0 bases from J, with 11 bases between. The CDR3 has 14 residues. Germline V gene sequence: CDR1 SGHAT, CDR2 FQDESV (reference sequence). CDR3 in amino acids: CASSLGLSSYEQYF. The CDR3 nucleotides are TGTGCCAGCAGCCTAGGACTTTCCTCCTACGAGCAGTACTTC.

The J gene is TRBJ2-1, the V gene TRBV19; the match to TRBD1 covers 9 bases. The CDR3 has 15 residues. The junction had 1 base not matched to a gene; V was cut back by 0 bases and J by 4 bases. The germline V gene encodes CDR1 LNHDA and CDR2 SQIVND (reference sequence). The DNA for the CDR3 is TGTGCCAGTAGTATAGACGGGACAGGGTACAATGAGCAGTTCTTC. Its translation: CASSIDGTGYNEQFF.

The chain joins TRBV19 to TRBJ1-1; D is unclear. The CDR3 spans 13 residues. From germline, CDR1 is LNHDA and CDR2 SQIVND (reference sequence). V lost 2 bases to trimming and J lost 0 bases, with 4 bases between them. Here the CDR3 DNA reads TGTGCCAGTAGTATATCAGTGAACACTGAAGCTTTCTTT. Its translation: CASSISVNTEAFF.

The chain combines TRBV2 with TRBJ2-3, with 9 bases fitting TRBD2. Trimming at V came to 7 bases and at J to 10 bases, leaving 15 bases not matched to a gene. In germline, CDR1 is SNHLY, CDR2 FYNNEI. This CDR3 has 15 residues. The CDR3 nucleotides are TGTGCCAGCAAGTTTAGCGGGGGAGAATTGGGTGCGCAGTATTTT. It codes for CASKFSGGELGAQYF.